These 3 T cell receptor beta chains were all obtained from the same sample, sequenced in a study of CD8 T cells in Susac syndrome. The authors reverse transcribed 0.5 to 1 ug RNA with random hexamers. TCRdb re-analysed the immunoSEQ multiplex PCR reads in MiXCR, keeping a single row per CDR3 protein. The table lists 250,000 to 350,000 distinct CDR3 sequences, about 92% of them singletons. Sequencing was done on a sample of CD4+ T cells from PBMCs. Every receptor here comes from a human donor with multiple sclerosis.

The CDR3 region is CAWSVIGTGGYEQYF. The CDR3 bases are TGTGCCTGGAGTGTAATTGGGACAGGGGGGTACGAGCAGTACTTC. The rearrangement links TRBV30 to TRBJ2-7; TRBD1 matches 11 bases. The CDR3 length is 15 residues. Trimming removed 0 bases from V and 4 bases from J; junction bases left unmatched: 5. Germline V gene lookup returns CDR1 GTSNPN and CDR2 SVGIG (reference sequence).

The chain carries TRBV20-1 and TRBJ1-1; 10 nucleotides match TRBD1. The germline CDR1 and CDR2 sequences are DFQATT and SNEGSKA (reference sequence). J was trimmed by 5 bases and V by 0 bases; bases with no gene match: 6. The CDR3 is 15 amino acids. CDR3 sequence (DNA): TGCAGTGCTAGAGATCTCCGGACAGGGGGGACTGAAGCTTTCTTT. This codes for CSARDLRTGGTEAFF.

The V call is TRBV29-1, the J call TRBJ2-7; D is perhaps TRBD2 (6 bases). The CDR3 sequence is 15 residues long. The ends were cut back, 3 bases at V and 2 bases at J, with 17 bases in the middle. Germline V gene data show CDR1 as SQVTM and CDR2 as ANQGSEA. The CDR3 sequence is CSVDLLRGTTYEQYF. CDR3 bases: TGCAGCGTTGACCTCCTTCGGGGGACCACCTACGAGCAGTACTTC.